A selection of T cell receptor beta chains follows, all from one sample in a study of blood T cell repertoires in COVID-19. Generated by immunoSEQ multiplex PCR, the TCRdb table keeps only in-frame clones and is missing some. The sample carries 100,000 to 150,000 clones, 85% to 90% recorded once. Sequencing was carried out using peripheral blood. The receptors shown here come from an older woman with COVID-19, enrolled during active disease. CDR3s include the opening cysteine and the closing phenylalanine or tryptophan. The D gene is left open where the match is weak. A row's size may be missing; if present it is once, few, many or a size class.

D: TRBD2; J: TRBJ2-1; size: .; V: TRBV4-2; CDR3: CASSPTSGGYNEQFF; DNA: TGTGCCAGCAGCCCGACTAGCGGGGGCTACAATGAGCAGTTCTTC
D: TRBD2; J: TRBJ2-7; size: .; V: TRBV10-3; CDR3: CAISPLAGVTEQYF; DNA: TGTGCCATCAGTCCCCTAGCGGGGGTGACCGAGCAGTACTTC
D: TRBD1; J: TRBJ1-1; size: .; V: TRBV6-5; CDR3: CASKGQGRAEAFF; DNA: TGTGCCAGCAAAGGACAGGGAAGGGCTGAAGCTTTCTTT
D: .; J: TRBJ2-1; size: .; V: TRBV7-7; CDR3: CASSLDQGRNEQFF; DNA: TGTGCTAGCAGCTTAGACCAGGGTCGTAATGAGCAGTTCTTC
D: .; J: TRBJ2-1; size: .; V: TRBV4-3; CDR3: CASSQVSDEQFF; DNA: TGCGCCAGCAGCCAAGTCAGTGATGAGCAGTTCTTC
D: TRBD1; J: TRBJ2-1; size: .; V: TRBV5-1; CDR3: CASSLVGPGQQRDNEQFF; DNA: TGCGCCAGCAGCTTGGTGGGGCCGGGACAGCAAAGGGACAATGAGCAGTTCTTC
D: TRBD1; J: TRBJ1-1; size: .; V: TRBV5-1; CDR3: CASSWGQGGTEAFF; DNA: TGCGCCAGCAGCTGGGGACAGGGCGGGACTGAAGCTTTCTTT
D: .; J: TRBJ1-5; size: .; V: TRBV20-1; CDR3: CSASRGFSNQPQHF; DNA: TGCAGTGCTAGTAGGGGGTTTAGCAATCAGCCCCAGCATTTT
D: TRBD2; J: TRBJ2-5; size: .; V: TRBV7-2; CDR3: CASSTGLAGPRQETQYF; DNA: TGTGCCAGCAGCACGGGACTAGCGGGGCCACGCCAGGAGACCCAGTACTTC
D: TRBD2; J: TRBJ2-5; size: .; V: TRBV7-2; CDR3: CASSGTSGGARETQYF; DNA: TGTGCCAGCAGCGGGACTAGCGGGGGGGCTCGCGAGACCCAGTACTTC
D: .; J: TRBJ2-5; size: .; V: TRBV19; CDR3: CASSPMTGIQETQYF; DNA: TGTGCCAGTAGTCCAATGACAGGTATCCAAGAGACCCAGTACTTC
D: .; J: TRBJ2-5; size: .; V: TRBV2; CDR3: CASCSGPSPKTQYF; DNA: TGTGCCAGCTGTTCAGGGCCCTCTCCCAAGACCCAGTACTTC
D: TRBD1; J: TRBJ2-1; size: .; V: TRBV18; CDR3: CASSPRQGEGFF; DNA: TGTGCCAGCTCACCCAGACAGGGGGAGGGGTTCTTC
D: .; J: TRBJ1-5; size: .; V: TRBV5-4; CDR3: CASSLGGISNQPQHF; DNA: TGTGCCAGCAGCTTGGGAGGGATAAGCAATCAGCCCCAGCATTTT
D: .; J: TRBJ2-3; size: .; V: TRBV3-1/TRBV3-2; CDR3: CASSQLSGDTQYF; DNA: TGTGCCAGCAGCCAGCTTTCGGGAGATACGCAGTATTTT
D: .; J: TRBJ1-1; size: .; V: TRBV11-3; CDR3: CASSPNKNTEAFF; DNA: TGTGCCAGCAGCCCAAACAAGAACACTGAAGCTTTCTTT
D: .; J: TRBJ2-5; size: .; V: TRBV30; CDR3: CAWSEFSGPLQETQYF; DNA: TGTGCCTGGAGTGAGTTTTCAGGGCCTCTCCAAGAGACCCAGTACTTC
D: TRBD1; J: TRBJ2-7; size: .; V: TRBV7-3; CDR3: CASSLTGVHEQYF; DNA: TGTGCCAGCAGTCTGACAGGGGTCCACGAGCAGTACTTC
D: .; J: TRBJ1-4; size: .; V: TRBV27; CDR3: CASSSRSFSEKLFF; DNA: TGTGCCAGCAGTTCTCGTAGTTTTAGTGAAAAACTGTTTTTT
D: TRBD1; J: TRBJ1-1; size: .; V: TRBV3-1/TRBV3-2; CDR3: CASSRTGGRTEAFF; DNA: TGTGCCAGCAGCAGAACAGGGGGCCGGACTGAAGCTTTCTTT
D: .; J: TRBJ1-5; size: .; V: TRBV27; CDR3: CASSPRGDQPQHF; DNA: TGTGCCAGCAGTCCCAGGGGCGATCAGCCCCAGCATTTT
D: TRBD1; J: TRBJ2-7; size: .; V: TRBV7-9; CDR3: CASSSRTGFAYEQYF; DNA: TGTGCCAGCAGCTCGCGGACAGGGTTTGCCTACGAGCAGTACTTC
D: .; J: TRBJ2-5; size: .; V: TRBV9; CDR3: CASSWRAGSQETQYF; DNA: TGTGCCAGCAGCTGGAGAGCCGGGTCTCAAGAGACCCAGTACTTC
D: .; J: TRBJ2-7; size: .; V: TRBV29-1; CDR3: CSVEESYEQYF; DNA: TGCAGCGTTGAAGAGTCTTACGAGCAGTACTTC
D: .; J: TRBJ1-6; size: once; V: TRBV7-2; CDR3: CASGPGNRNSPLHF; DNA: TGTGCCAGCGGCCCGGGGAATCGTAATTCACCCCTCCACTTT
D: TRBD2; J: TRBJ2-5; size: .; V: TRBV4-2; CDR3: CASSQDLGLAGSNLQETQYF; DNA: TGTGCCAGCAGCCAAGACCTCGGACTAGCGGGGAGCAACTTACAAGAGACCCAGTACTTC
D: TRBD1; J: TRBJ2-1; size: .; V: TRBV27; CDR3: CASRPTGYNEQFF; DNA: TGTGCCAGCAGACCGACAGGGTATAATGAGCAGTTCTTC
D: TRBD1; J: TRBJ1-2; size: .; V: TRBV30; CDR3: CAWSVQGTGEANYGYTF; DNA: TGTGCCTGGAGTGTACAGGGGACAGGAGAAGCTAACTATGGCTACACCTTC
D: .; J: TRBJ2-2; size: .; V: TRBV7-2; CDR3: CASSLARNTGELFF; DNA: TGTGCCAGCAGCTTAGCCAGGAACACCGGGGAGCTGTTTTTT
D: TRBD1; J: TRBJ1-2; size: once; V: TRBV5-4; CDR3: CASSSKQGADNYGYTF; DNA: TGTGCCAGCAGCTCTAAACAGGGGGCGGATAACTATGGCTACACCTTC
D: TRBD1; J: TRBJ2-2; size: .; V: TRBV27; CDR3: CASSFRTGGTGELFF; DNA: TGTGCCAGCAGTTTCAGGACAGGCGGTACCGGGGAGCTGTTTTTT
D: TRBD1; J: TRBJ1-1; size: few; V: TRBV30; CDR3: CAWSRTTGRYTEAFF; DNA: TGTGCCTGGAGTCGAACGACAGGGCGTTACACTGAAGCTTTCTTT
D: .; J: TRBJ1-1; size: .; V: TRBV9; CDR3: CASTTEGIGSTEAFF; DNA: TGTGCCAGCACTACGGAGGGGATTGGTAGCACTGAAGCTTTCTTT
D: .; J: TRBJ1-5; size: .; V: TRBV3-1/TRBV3-2; CDR3: CASSQGIQGQPQHF; DNA: TGTGCCAGCAGCCAAGGGATTCAGGGCCAGCCCCAGCATTTT
D: .; J: TRBJ2-1; size: .; V: TRBV3-1/TRBV3-2; CDR3: CASSLLGGKNEQFF; DNA: TGTGCCAGCAGCCTCCTCGGGGGAAAGAATGAGCAGTTCTTC
D: .; J: TRBJ1-1; size: .; V: TRBV5-4; CDR3: CASSFLGSNTEAFF; DNA: TGTGCCAGCAGCTTTCTAGGATCGAACACTGAAGCTTTCTTT
D: .; J: TRBJ1-3; size: few; V: TRBV6-6; CDR3: CASSTRTGKGGNTIYF; DNA: TGTGCCAGCAGTACCCGAACAGGGAAAGGTGGAAACACCATATATTTT
D: .; J: TRBJ2-5; size: .; V: TRBV4-1; CDR3: CASSQVGGRETQYF; DNA: TGCGCCAGCAGCCAAGTTGGGGGCAGAGAGACCCAGTACTTC
D: TRBD2; J: TRBJ2-5; size: .; V: TRBV5-6; CDR3: CASSSLVAGGSQETQYF; DNA: TGTGCCAGCAGCTCCCTGGTGGCGGGGGGGTCCCAAGAGACCCAGTACTTC
D: TRBD1; J: TRBJ1-4; size: .; V: TRBV3-1/TRBV3-2; CDR3: CASTTTGAPNEKLFF; DNA: TGTGCCAGCACAACCACAGGGGCTCCTAATGAAAAACTGTTTTTT
D: TRBD1; J: TRBJ2-5; size: .; V: TRBV6-2/TRBV6-3; CDR3: CASSMGQVRQETQYF; DNA: TGTGCCAGCAGTATGGGACAGGTCCGCCAAGAGACCCAGTACTTC
D: TRBD2; J: TRBJ2-7; size: .; V: TRBV7-2; CDR3: CASSLAAGGHGEQYF; DNA: TGTGCCAGCAGCTTAGCAGCGGGGGGGCACGGTGAGCAGTACTTC
D: TRBD2; J: TRBJ2-7; size: .; V: TRBV9; CDR3: CASSVGSGGEYEQYF; DNA: TGTGCCAGCAGCGTAGGAAGCGGGGGGGAATACGAGCAGTACTTC
D: .; J: TRBJ1-2; size: .; V: TRBV6-5; CDR3: CASSYTTMADGYTF; DNA: TGTGCCAGCAGTTACACTACAATGGCTGACGGCTACACCTTC
D: .; J: TRBJ2-2; size: .; V: TRBV5-1; CDR3: CASSVYSGTLNTGELFF; DNA: TGCGCCAGCAGCGTCTATTCCGGGACACTGAACACCGGGGAGCTGTTTTTT
D: .; J: TRBJ2-3; size: .; V: TRBV9; CDR3: CASSVAGADTQYF; DNA: TGTGCCAGCAGCGTGGCAGGGGCAGATACGCAGTATTTT
D: .; J: TRBJ1-4; size: once; V: TRBV19; CDR3: CASSSRGDEKLFF; DNA: TGTGCCAGTAGTTCCAGGGGTGATGAAAAACTGTTTTTT